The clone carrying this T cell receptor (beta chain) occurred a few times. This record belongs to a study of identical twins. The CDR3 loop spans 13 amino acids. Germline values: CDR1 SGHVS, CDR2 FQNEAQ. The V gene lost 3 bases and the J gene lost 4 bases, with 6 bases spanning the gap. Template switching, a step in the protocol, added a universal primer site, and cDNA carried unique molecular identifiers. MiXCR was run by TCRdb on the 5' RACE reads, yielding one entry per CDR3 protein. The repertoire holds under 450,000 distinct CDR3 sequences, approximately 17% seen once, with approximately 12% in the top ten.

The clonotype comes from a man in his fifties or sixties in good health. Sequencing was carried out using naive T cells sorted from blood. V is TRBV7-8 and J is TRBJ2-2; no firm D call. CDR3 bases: TGTGCCAGCAGCTTTTCATCCACCGGGGAGCTGTTTTTT. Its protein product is CASSFSSTGELFF.